The 21 T cell receptor beta chains reported below all come from one sample, sequenced in a study of T-cell reconstitution after alpha-beta-depleted transplantation in children. Preparation of the TCRbeta library involved a method that used unique molecular identifiers. TCRdb reprocessed the PCR reads with MiXCR, giving one entry per CDR3 protein. The table shows 600,000 to 700,000 distinct CDR3 sequences, with over 15% occurring only once. Sequences were derived from PBMCs from the stem cell graft donor, sampled from the stem cell graft. These receptors originate from a human donor who donated a stem cell graft to a child with acute myeloid leukemia.

This clonotype has ten or more counts. This chain connects TRBV7-2 to TRBJ2-1; 12 nucleotides align to TRBD2. The CDR3 spans 17 residues. The trim removed 1 base at V and 4 bases at J, leaving 5 bases unmatched. Germline CDR1 reads SGHTA; CDR2 reads FQGNSA. CDR3 sequence: CASSLGPGTSGYNEQFF. DNA of the CDR3: TGTGCCAGCAGCTTAGGCCCGGGGACTAGCGGGTACAATGAGCAGTTCTTC.

The table lists this clonotype with a few counts. This chain links TRBV9 with TRBJ2-7, with 7 bases aligning to TRBD1. This CDR3 is 13 amino acids long. Germline CDR1 SGDLS, CDR2 YYNGEE. J gave up 6 bases and V 4 bases, and 7 bases lay outside the gene matches. CDR3: CASSSQGTSEQYF. The CDR3 nucleotides are TGTGCCAGCAGCTCACAGGGGACCTCCGAGCAGTACTTC.

The chain combines TRBV5-5 with TRBJ2-5; D unclear. Trimming removed 4 bases from V and 2 bases from J, with 12 bases in between. Per the germline V gene, CDR1 is SGHKS and CDR2 is YYEKEE (reference sequence). The CDR3 spans 14 residues. The CDR3 loop reads CASSHSPQQETQYF. The DNA for the CDR3 is TGTGCCAGCAGCCACAGTCCTCAACAAGAGACCCAGTACTTC.

The J gene is TRBJ2-1, the V gene TRBV20-1; tentatively, D is TRBD2 (6 bases). CDR1 is DFQATT and CDR2 is SNEGSKA in the germline V gene (reference sequence). There are 14 residues in the CDR3. The ends were cut back, 6 bases at V and 2 bases at J, with 14 bases in the middle. This chain's CDR3 is CSAPGDLTYNEQFF. The DNA of the CDR3 is TGCAGTGCCCCGGGGGACCTTACCTACAATGAGCAGTTCTTC.

The chain employs TRBV12-3 or TRBV12-4 and TRBJ1-4, with 9 bases matching TRBD1. The V segment lost 2 bases and the J segment 5 bases; nucleotides outside the gene matches: 3. This CDR3 contains 15 residues. CDR3 in DNA: TGTGCCAGCAGTTTATTGACAGGGGGGAATGAAAAACTGTTTTTT. It encodes CASSLLTGGNEKLFF.

This rearrangement joins TRBV11-2 to TRBJ1-1; D remains ambiguous. Trimming took off 2 bases at V and 5 bases at J, with 6 bases between the two ends. Germline V gene sequence: CDR1 SGHAT, CDR2 FQNNGV. This CDR3 has 12 amino acids. The CDR3 is CASSLIPTEAFF. CDR3 DNA: TGTGCCAGCAGCTTAATTCCAACTGAAGCTTTCTTT.

V usage is TRBV12-3 or TRBV12-4 and J usage is TRBJ1-5; 7 positions agree with TRBD1. After removal of 7 bases from V and 3 bases from J, the junction contained 12 bases not matched to a gene. The CDR3 has 16 residues. CDR3 DNA sequence: TGTGCCAGCACTACGACAGGGAAGGGCGACAATCAGCCCCAGCATTTT. This sequence encodes CASTTTGKGDNQPQHF.

This clonotype has a handful of counts. The chain carries TRBV20-1 and TRBJ1-1, with 7 bases identical to TRBD1. Germline V CDR1 and CDR2: DFQATT, SNEGSKA (reference sequence). The CDR3 sequence is 16 residues long. V was pared by 7 bases and J by 5 bases, with 19 bases of the junction left unmatched. Here the CDR3 reads CSGFLNTGVIWTEAFF. The CDR3 region has the DNA TGCAGTGGATTCCTAAACACAGGGGTGATATGGACTGAAGCTTTCTTT.

This clonotype has ten or more counts. The rearrangement joins TRBV6-5 to TRBJ2-1, with D possibly called TRBD1 or TRBD2 (6 bases each). CDR1 and CDR2 (germline): MNHEY, SVGAGI. V was trimmed by 1 base and J by 10 bases, leaving 14 bases between them. CDR3 length: 14 residues. The CDR3 reads CASSYFRGDREQFF. The DNA of the CDR3 is TGTGCCAGCAGTTACTTTAGGGGGGATCGCGAGCAGTTCTTC.

This clonotype came up a few times. This chain connects TRBV5-1 to TRBJ2-5, with 7 bases identical to TRBD2. The trim removed 5 bases at V and 4 bases at J, leaving 17 bases unmatched. The length of the CDR3 is 17 residues. Germline CDR1 and CDR2: SGHRS and YFSETQ. The CDR3 loop is CASRSMRDGGKGETQYF. The CDR3 region has the DNA TGCGCCAGCAGGTCGATGAGAGACGGGGGGAAGGGAGAGACCCAGTACTTC.

This clonotype was picked up many times. This rearrangement joins TRBV6-6 to TRBJ1-2; D is unresolved. The CDR3 totals 11 residues. Trimming took 8 bases from V and 0 from J, leaving 4 bases between them. The germline gives CDR1 MNHNY, CDR2 SVGAGI (reference sequence). The CDR3 protein is CASVANYGYTF. The DNA of the CDR3 is TGTGCCAGCGTCGCTAACTATGGCTACACCTTC.

This clonotype has only a few counts. The CDR3 loop is CSPASRQGDWETQYF. Here the CDR3 DNA reads TGCAGTCCAGCGTCCCGACAGGGGGATTGGGAGACCCAGTACTTC. The J gene is TRBJ2-5, the V gene TRBV20-1; 9 positions match TRBD1. Germline CDR1 DFQATT, CDR2 SNEGSKA (reference sequence). V dropped 8 bases and J dropped 5; count of bases not matched to a gene: 15. This CDR3 spans 15 amino acids.

The chain couples TRBV5-8 to TRBJ2-1; D is perhaps TRBD1 or TRBD2 (6 bases each). Per the germline V gene, CDR1 is SGHTS and CDR2 is YDEGEE. The germline V and J ends were trimmed by 5 bases and 4 bases, with 19 bases remaining between them. The CDR3 spans 16 residues. CDR3 loop: CASRGARDSKYNEQFF. The CDR3 nucleotides are TGTGCCAGCAGGGGGGCCCGGGACTCAAAGTACAATGAGCAGTTCTTC.

Note on this clonotype: A read error may be the cause here, since a much bigger clone is one base away. The chain employs TRBV9 and TRBJ2-7; 8 bases fit TRBD1. J lost 0 bases, V lost 0 bases, and 2 bases had no gene match. Germline loops: CDR1 SGDLS, CDR2 YYNGEE. The length of the CDR3 is 15 residues. CDR3 nucleotides: TGTGCCAGCAGCGTAGGGACAGGGAACTCCTACGAGCAGTACGTC. Translating gives CASSVGTGNSYEQYV.

The V gene is TRBV28, the J gene TRBJ2-3, with D possibly matching TRBD2 (7 bases). Germline values: CDR1 MDHEN, CDR2 SYDVKM. V was pared by 3 bases and J by 2 bases, with 12 bases between. The CDR3 runs 15 residues. This CDR3 is CASSLAGALTDTQYF. In DNA form, the CDR3 reads TGTGCCAGCAGTTTGGCGGGGGCCCTCACAGATACGCAGTATTTT.

This clonotype was counted at least ten times. The CDR3 DNA reads as TGTGCCAGCAGCGTTGGTCTAGCGGGAGGGATTATTGAGCAGTTCTTC. Protein product: CASSVGLAGGIIEQFF. V usage is TRBV9 and J usage is TRBJ2-1; 12 bases line up with TRBD2. This CDR3 region has 16 residues. The trim removed 2 bases at V and 9 bases at J, leaving 9 bases unmatched. Germline CDR1 SGDLS, CDR2 YYNGEE.

This clonotype appeared a few times. The rearrangement uses TRBV12-3 or TRBV12-4 and TRBJ2-5; TRBD1 aligns across 10 bases. The CDR3 runs to 14 residues. V lost 8 bases, J lost 2 bases, and 5 bases stayed unmatched. In nucleotides, the CDR3 is TGTGCCAGCCGGGACAGGGGATTTCAAGAGACCCAGTACTTC. Translated: CASRDRGFQETQYF.

This chain uses TRBV7-8 with TRBJ2-3, with D unresolved. Germline values: CDR1 SGHVS, CDR2 FQNEAQ. CDR3 length: 14 residues. Trimming took off 7 bases at V and 0 bases at J, with 11 bases between the two ends. The CDR3 region has the DNA TGTGCCAGCACAGCGATGTCTAGCACAGATACGCAGTATTTT. This codes for CASTAMSSTDTQYF.

Concerning this clonotype itself: Because it lacks the conserved phenylalanine or tryptophan at the end, this CDR3 is likely a read error. This chain's CDR3 is CSARDPTSGDSDTQYY. Written as DNA, the CDR3 is TGCAGTGCTAGAGACCCCACTAGCGGGGACTCAGATACGCAGTATTAT. This chain links TRBV20-1 with TRBJ2-3, with 10 positions matching TRBD2. Germline assignment: CDR1 DFQATT and CDR2 SNEGSKA (reference sequence). V was pared by 0 bases and J by 4 bases, with 7 bases of the junction left unmatched. The CDR3 is made up of 16 amino acids.

The chain recombines TRBV20-1 with TRBJ2-7; D gene uncertain. Trimming cost V 1 base and J 3 bases, with 13 bases left between them. The CDR3 contains 14 residues. The germline gives CDR1 DFQATT, CDR2 SNEGSKA (reference sequence). The CDR3 loop is CSARAPQAIYEQYF. CDR3 nucleotide sequence: TGCAGTGCTAGAGCCCCTCAGGCCATCTACGAGCAGTACTTC.

This clonotype was recorded many times. The chain links TRBV20-1 to TRBJ1-3; D possibly corresponds to TRBD1 (5 bases). The CDR3 covers 14 residues. V was trimmed by 6 bases and J by 8 bases, leaving 20 bases between them. The germline V gene has CDR1 DFQATT and CDR2 SNEGSKA (reference sequence). CDR3 protein: CSAPTGRPGDTIYF. Written as DNA, the CDR3 is TGCAGTGCCCCGACGGGACGTCCGGGGGACACCATATATTTT.